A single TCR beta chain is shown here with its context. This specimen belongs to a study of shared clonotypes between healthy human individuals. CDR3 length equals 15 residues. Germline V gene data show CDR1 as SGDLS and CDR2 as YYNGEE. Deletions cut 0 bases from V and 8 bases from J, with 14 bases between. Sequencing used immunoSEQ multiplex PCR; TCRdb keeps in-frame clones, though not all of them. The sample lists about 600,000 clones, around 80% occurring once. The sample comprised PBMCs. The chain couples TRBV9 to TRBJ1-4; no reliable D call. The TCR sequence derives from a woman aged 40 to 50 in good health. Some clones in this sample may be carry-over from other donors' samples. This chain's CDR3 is CASSVGTGGREKLFF. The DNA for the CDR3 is TGTGCCAGCAGCGTAGGAACGGGTGGTCGAGAAAAACTGTTTTTT.